This entry is about one T cell receptor beta chain. Its antigen remains unidentified. The time point was: week 3, after first cycle of checkpoint inhibitor. Blood was drawn before treatment and at week 3 after checkpoint blockade. All DNA from each sorted CD8+ subset was loaded. The assay was immunoSEQ multiplex PCR, and TCRdb's table has in-frame clones only and misses some. The repertoire holds 10,000 to 15,000 clones, with around nine tenths as singletons. This entry belongs to a study of blood T cell dynamics during melanoma immunotherapy. Study-wide background: Standard first-line treatment here was pembrolizumab or nivolumab plus ipilimumab in metastatic melanoma. General study findings and limits: Among sorted CD8+ subsets, immune-effector cells had the highest clonality and cell-free DNA similarity.

The sequencing here drew on effector memory CD8+ T cells from blood, taken from a patient treated with checkpoint blockade. The receptor's source is a human donor with melanoma.

CDR3 DNA sequence: TGTGCCAGTAGTATAGTGGACAGAACGAATGAGCAGTTCTTC. As protein: CASSIVDRTNEQFF. The genes are TRBV19 and TRBJ2-1; tentatively, D is TRBD1 (6 bases). V was pared by 1 base and J by 7 bases, with 11 bases between. Germline V gene sequence: CDR1 LNHDA, CDR2 SQIVND (reference sequence). The CDR3 has 14 residues.